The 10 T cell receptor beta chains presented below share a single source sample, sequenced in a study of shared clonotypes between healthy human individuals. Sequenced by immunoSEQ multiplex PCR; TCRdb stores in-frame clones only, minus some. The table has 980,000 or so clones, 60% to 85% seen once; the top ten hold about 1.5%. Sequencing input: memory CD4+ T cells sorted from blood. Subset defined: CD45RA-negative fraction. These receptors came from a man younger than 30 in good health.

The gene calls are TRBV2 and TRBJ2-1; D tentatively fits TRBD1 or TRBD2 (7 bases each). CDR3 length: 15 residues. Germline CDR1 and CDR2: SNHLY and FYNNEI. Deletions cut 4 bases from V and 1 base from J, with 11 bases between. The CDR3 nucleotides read TGTGCCAGCAGTGCAGGGGGGGCTTCCTACAATGAGCAGTTCTTC. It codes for CASSAGGASYNEQFF.

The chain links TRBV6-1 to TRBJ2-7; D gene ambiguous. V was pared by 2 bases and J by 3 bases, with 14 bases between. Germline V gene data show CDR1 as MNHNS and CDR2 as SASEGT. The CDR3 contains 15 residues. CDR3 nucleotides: TGTGCCAGCAGTGAATTCCGGACCACCTTCTACGAGCAGTACTTC. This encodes CASSEFRTTFYEQYF.

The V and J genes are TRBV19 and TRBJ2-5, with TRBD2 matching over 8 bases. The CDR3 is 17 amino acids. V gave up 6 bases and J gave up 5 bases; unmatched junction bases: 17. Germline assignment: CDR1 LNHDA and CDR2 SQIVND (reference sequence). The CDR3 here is CASSPSRAGGLGETQYF. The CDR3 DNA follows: TGTGCCAGTAGCCCAAGCCGCGCGGGAGGCCTTGGGGAGACCCAGTACTTC.

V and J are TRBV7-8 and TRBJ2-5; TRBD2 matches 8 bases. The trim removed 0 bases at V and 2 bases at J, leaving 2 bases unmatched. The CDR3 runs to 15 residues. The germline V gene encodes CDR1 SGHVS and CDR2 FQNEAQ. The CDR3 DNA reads TGTGCCAGCAGCTTAGCCGGGACTAGGCAAGAGACCCAGTACTTC. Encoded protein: CASSLAGTRQETQYF.

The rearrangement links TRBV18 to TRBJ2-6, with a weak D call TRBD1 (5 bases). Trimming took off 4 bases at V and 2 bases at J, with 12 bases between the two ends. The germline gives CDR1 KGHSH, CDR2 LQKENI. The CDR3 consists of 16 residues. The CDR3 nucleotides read TGTGCCAGCTCACAGCAAGGGGTGGCTGGGGCCAACGTCCTGACTTTC. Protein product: CASSQQGVAGANVLTF.

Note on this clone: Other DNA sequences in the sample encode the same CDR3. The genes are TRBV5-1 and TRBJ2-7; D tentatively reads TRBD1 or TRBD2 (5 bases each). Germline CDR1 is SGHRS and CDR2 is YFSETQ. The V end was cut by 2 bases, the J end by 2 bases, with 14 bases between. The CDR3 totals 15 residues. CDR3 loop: CASSLDGQGPYEQYF. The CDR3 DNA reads TGCGCCAGCAGCTTAGATGGGCAGGGACCCTACGAGCAGTACTTC.

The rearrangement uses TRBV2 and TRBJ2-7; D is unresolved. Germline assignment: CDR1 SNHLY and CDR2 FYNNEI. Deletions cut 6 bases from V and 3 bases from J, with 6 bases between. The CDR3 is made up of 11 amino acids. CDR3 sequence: CASRLGYEQYF. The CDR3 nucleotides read TGTGCCAGCAGGCTGGGCTACGAGCAGTACTTC.

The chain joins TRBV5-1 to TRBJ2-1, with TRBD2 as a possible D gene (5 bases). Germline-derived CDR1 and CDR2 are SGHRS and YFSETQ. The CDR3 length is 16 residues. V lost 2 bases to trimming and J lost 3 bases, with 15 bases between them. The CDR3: CASSFPPSGSYNEQFF. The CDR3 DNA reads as TGCGCCAGCAGCTTCCCTCCGAGCGGAAGCTACAATGAGCAGTTCTTC.

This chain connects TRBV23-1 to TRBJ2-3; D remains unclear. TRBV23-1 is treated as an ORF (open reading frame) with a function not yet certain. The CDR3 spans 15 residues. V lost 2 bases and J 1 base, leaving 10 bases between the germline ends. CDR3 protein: CASSQITQCTDTQYF. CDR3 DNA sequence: TGCGCCAGCAGTCAAATAACGCAGTGCACAGATACGCAGTATTTT.

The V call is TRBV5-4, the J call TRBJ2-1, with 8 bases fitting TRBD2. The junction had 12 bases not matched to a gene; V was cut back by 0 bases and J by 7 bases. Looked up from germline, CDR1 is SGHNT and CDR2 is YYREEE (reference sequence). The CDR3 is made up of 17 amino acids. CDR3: CASSLARTGGPINEQFF. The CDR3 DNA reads TGTGCCAGCAGCTTGGCCAGGACGGGGGGGCCGATAAATGAGCAGTTCTTC.